The rows below give T cell receptor beta chains drawn from one sample of a study of blood T cell repertoires in COVID-19. Profiling relied on immunoSEQ multiplex PCR, and the TCRdb table lists in-frame clones only, not all of them. The top ten clones hold roughly 17% of a sample with over 150,000 clones, about 78% of them seen once. Sequencing was performed on PBMCs or T cells enriched from blood (not recorded which). The receptors derive from a woman aged 45-60 years who had recovered from COVID-19. CDR3s include the opening cysteine and the closing phenylalanine or tryptophan. A D gene is named only where the DNA matches it firmly. Size tells how often a clone was seen (once, few, many) or the class of an expanded clone, and some rows leave it out.

>-|-|TRBV28|TRBJ2-7
TGTGCCAGCAGTTTTGGAACAGGGTGGGCCTACGAGCAGTACTTC
CASSFGTGWAYEQYF
>TRBD2|many|TRBV4-2|TRBJ2-3
TGTGCCAGCAGCCAACTAGCGGGAGGTGTAGATACGCAGTATTTT
CASSQLAGGVDTQYF
>-|once|TRBV3-1/TRBV3-2|TRBJ1-5
TGTGCCAGCAGCCAAGGGGAAATGTCGGCAGGGGTAGGTGGTTATAGCAATCAGCCCCAGCATTTT
CASSQGEMSAGVGGYSNQPQHF
>-|once|TRBV28|TRBJ1-1
TGTGCCAGCAGTTCGGCAGGGAACACTGAAGCTTTCTTT
CASSSAGNTEAFF
>TRBD1|-|TRBV5-1|TRBJ1-5
TGCGCCAGCAGCTTCGACAGGGATCAGCCCCAGCATTTT
CASSFDRDQPQHF
>-|-|TRBV4-3|TRBJ1-4
TGCGCCAGCAGCCCAGGGGCCACAACTAATGAAAAACTGTTTTTT
CASSPGATTNEKLFF
>-|-|TRBV5-4|TRBJ2-2
TGTGCCAGCAGGACAGAGACGAACACCGGGGAGCTGTTTTTT
CASRTETNTGELFF
>TRBD2|few|TRBV11-1|TRBJ2-1
TGTGCCAGCAGCTTGGGAGGGTTCTCCTACAATGAGCAGTTCTTC
CASSLGGFSYNEQFF
>TRBD1|-|TRBV28|TRBJ1-5
TGTGCCGGACAGGGAGTAAATAGCAATCAGCCCCAGCATTTT
CAGQGVNSNQPQHF
>-|-|TRBV11-2|TRBJ2-3
TGTGCCAGCAGCCACGAGGCCTTTACTAGCACAGATACGCAGTATTTT
CASSHEAFTSTDTQYF
>-|-|TRBV28|TRBJ2-4
TGTGCCAGCAGTTTCCACTCTAAAGAGGGAGACATTCAGTACTTC
CASSFHSKEGDIQYF
>TRBD2|few|TRBV15|TRBJ2-7
TGTGCCACCAGCGTAGCGGGAGGCTCCTACGAGCAGTACTTC
CATSVAGGSYEQYF
>TRBD1|-|TRBV7-9|TRBJ2-2
TGTGCCAGCAGCTCGTCTACAGGGGTGGGGGAGCTGTTTTTT
CASSSSTGVGELFF
>TRBD2|-|TRBV7-6|TRBJ2-1
TGTGCCAGCAGCTTAGGACTAGCGGGAGGGTACAATGAGCAGTTCTTC
CASSLGLAGGYNEQFF
>TRBD1|-|TRBV4-1|TRBJ1-1
TGCGCCAGCAGCCAAGACGGCAGGGGGACTCCTGAAGCTTTCTTT
CASSQDGRGTPEAFF
>TRBD1|-|TRBV28|TRBJ2-7
TGTGCCAGCAGTTTAGCGGCAGGGGGTTCCTACGAGCAGTACTTC
CASSLAAGGSYEQYF
>TRBD2|-|TRBV3-1/TRBV3-2|TRBJ2-2
TGTGCCAGCAGCCCCGGGACTAGCGGCCCACCGTTCACCGGGGAGCTGTTTTTT
CASSPGTSGPPFTGELFF
>-|-|TRBV7-2|TRBJ1-5
TGTGCCAGCAGCTTAATCCCGGACAGCTTTGAGGGGCAGCCCCAGCATTTT
CASSLIPDSFEGQPQHF
>-|-|TRBV5-1|TRBJ2-3
TGCGCCAGCAGCGGCGGGACAGCTAGCACAGATACGCAGTATTTT
CASSGGTASTDTQYF
>TRBD1|-|TRBV18|TRBJ2-7
TGTGCCAGCTCACCTGGGGGACAGGGGACCTACGAGCAGTACTTC
CASSPGGQGTYEQYF
>TRBD2|-|TRBV2|TRBJ2-7
TGTGCCAGCAGTGAAGCGGTACAAAGCGGGAGGGAGTACTTC
CASSEAVQSGREYF
>TRBD1|-|TRBV5-4|TRBJ2-5
TGTGCCAGCAGCCGACAGGGGGCGGCGGAGACCCAGTACTTC
CASSRQGAAETQYF
>-|-|TRBV30|TRBJ1-5
TGTGCCTGGAGTGTAAGGTGGATCGGTCAGGGCGGGGGAAATCAGCCCCAGCATTTT
CAWSVRWIGQGGGNQPQHF
>-|-|TRBV2|TRBJ1-2
TGTGCCAGCAGGGGGGCAGCTAACTATGGCTACACCTTC
CASRGAANYGYTF
>-|-|TRBV19|TRBJ2-7
TGTGCCAGTAGCCTATCTAGACTAAGAGGCTACGAGCAGTACTTC
CASSLSRLRGYEQYF
>TRBD2|-|TRBV3-1/TRBV3-2|TRBJ2-1
TGTGCCAGCAGCCGCGGGAGCAGCTACAATGAGCAGTTCTTC
CASSRGSSYNEQFF
>-|-|TRBV6-1|TRBJ2-7
TGTGCCAGCAGTGAAGGGCAGCCGGGGTACTTC
CASSEGQPGYF
>TRBD1|-|TRBV5-1|TRBJ1-3
TGCGCCAGCAGCGTGACAGGGGAGGGAAACACCATATATTTT
CASSVTGEGNTIYF
>-|-|TRBV3-1/TRBV3-2|TRBJ1-1
TGTGCCAGCAGCCAAGACAGTTCGAGGGACTCTATCGTATTAGACACTGAAGCTTTCTTT
CASSQDSSRDSIVLDTEAFF
>TRBD2|-|TRBV9|TRBJ2-2
TGTGCCAGCAGCGCAGGAGCGGGAGAGGTGAACACCGGGGAGCTGTTTTTT
CASSAGAGEVNTGELFF
>TRBD1|-|TRBV9|TRBJ1-6
TGTGCCAGCAGCGTAAAGGGGGACAGTTCACCCCTCCACTTT
CASSVKGDSSPLHF
>-|-|TRBV9|TRBJ2-7
TGTGCCAGCAGCGTAGAGGCAGGGTCTACCGAGCAGTACTTC
CASSVEAGSTEQYF
>-|-|TRBV3-1/TRBV3-2|TRBJ2-7
TGTGCCAGCAGCCAAGATTTCACAGTTGCATCCTACGAGCAGTACTTC
CASSQDFTVASYEQYF
>-|-|TRBV9|TRBJ2-1
TGTGCCAGCAGCGTACTTTTTGGTGTGGGAGGTTACAATGAGCAGTTCTTC
CASSVLFGVGGYNEQFF
>-|-|TRBV19|TRBJ2-5
TGTGCCAGTAGTAGCAGCGGCCAAGAGACCCAGTACTTC
CASSSSGQETQYF
>-|-|TRBV12-5|TRBJ1-1
TGTGCTAGTGGTTTCGACCCGACAAGGGGGAACACTGAAGCTTTCTTT
CASGFDPTRGNTEAFF
>-|-|TRBV7-9|TRBJ1-2
TGTGCCAGCAGCTTAGTATACAATGGCTACACCTTC
CASSLVYNGYTF
>TRBD2|-|TRBV28|TRBJ2-1
TGTGCCAGCAGTTTACTAGCGGGAGACAACAATGAGCAGTTCTTC
CASSLLAGDNNEQFF
>TRBD2|-|TRBV18|TRBJ2-2
TGTGCCAGCTCACCCCAGACTAGCGGAGCTAACACCGGGGAGCTGTTTTTT
CASSPQTSGANTGELFF
>-|-|TRBV30|TRBJ1-2
TGTGCCTGGACCCGGTGGGGGGAAGGCTACACCTTC
CAWTRWGEGYTF
>-|-|TRBV18|TRBJ1-6
TGTGCCAGCTCACCAGAACAGAAAAATTCACCCCTCCACTTT
CASSPEQKNSPLHF
>TRBD1|few|TRBV18|TRBJ2-7
TGTGCCAGCTCACCAAACAGGGGCCACGAGCAGTACTTC
CASSPNRGHEQYF
>-|-|TRBV9|TRBJ2-2
TGTGCCAGCAGCGTAGCATGGCAAACCGGGGAGCTGTTTTTT
CASSVAWQTGELFF
>-|-|TRBV6-5|TRBJ1-1
TGTGCCAGCAGTTACTCGAGTAGGGGCACTGAAGCTTTCTTT
CASSYSSRGTEAFF
>TRBD2|-|TRBV28|TRBJ2-5
TGTGCCAGCAGTTCGACTAGCCTGGCCCAGTACTTC
CASSSTSLAQYF
>-|-|TRBV7-6|TRBJ2-7
TGTGCCAGCAGCTCGGGTGGCGAGCAGTACTTC
CASSSGGEQYF
>TRBD1|once|TRBV19|TRBJ1-5
TGTGCCAGTAGTACGATGGGACAGGGGATCGGGCAGCCCCAGCATTTT
CASSTMGQGIGQPQHF
>-|-|TRBV10-3|TRBJ1-2
TGTGCCATCAGTGAGTCGGTGAGAGAATACGGCTACACCTTC
CAISESVREYGYTF
>TRBD1|once|TRBV28|TRBJ2-7
TGTGCCAGCAGTTTCACAGGGGTCTCCCACGAGCAGTACTTC
CASSFTGVSHEQYF
>TRBD1|-|TRBV27|TRBJ1-5
TGTGCCAGCAGGGGGACAGGGGCCACCAAGGCGCCCCAGCATTTT
CASRGTGATKAPQHF
>TRBD2|-|TRBV9|TRBJ2-3
TGTGCCAGCAGCCCGGGGAGCGGGAGAGTGACAGATACGCAGTATTTT
CASSPGSGRVTDTQYF
>TRBD1|-|TRBV4-1|TRBJ1-5
TGCGCCAGCAGCCAACGGGGACAGACGGGTGAGCCCCAGCATTTT
CASSQRGQTGEPQHF
>-|-|TRBV7-3|TRBJ2-3
TGTGCCAGCAGCTTAACTTTGGGCAGCACAGATACGCAGTATTTT
CASSLTLGSTDTQYF
>-|-|TRBV19|TRBJ1-6
TGTGCCAGTAGTCGAATTACAGCTAATTCACCCCTCCACTTT
CASSRITANSPLHF
>-|-|TRBV19|TRBJ1-5
TGTGCCAGTAGTATCCACGGGAACGCTGGCAATCAGCCCCAGCATTTT
CASSIHGNAGNQPQHF
>-|-|TRBV21-1|TRBJ2-2
TGTGCCAGCAGCAAAAAAAGAACCGAGGGCACCGGGGAGCTGTTTTTT
CASSKKRTEGTGELFF
>TRBD2|once|TRBV25-1|TRBJ2-3
TGTGCCAGCGCACTAGCGGGAGGTAGAGATACGCAGTATTTT
CASALAGGRDTQYF